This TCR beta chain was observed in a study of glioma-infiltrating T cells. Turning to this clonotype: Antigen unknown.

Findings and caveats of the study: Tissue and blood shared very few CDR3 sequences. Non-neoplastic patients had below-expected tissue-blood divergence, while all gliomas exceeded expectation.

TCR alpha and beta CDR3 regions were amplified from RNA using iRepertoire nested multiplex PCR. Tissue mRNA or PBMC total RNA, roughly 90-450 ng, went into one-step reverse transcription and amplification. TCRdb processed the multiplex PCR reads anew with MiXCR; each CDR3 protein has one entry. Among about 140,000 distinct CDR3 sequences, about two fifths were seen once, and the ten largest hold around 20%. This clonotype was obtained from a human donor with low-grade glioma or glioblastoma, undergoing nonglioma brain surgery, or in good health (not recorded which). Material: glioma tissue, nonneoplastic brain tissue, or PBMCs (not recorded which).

This chain's CDR3 is CSARDMMRGGRRKTDTQYF. DNA for the CDR3: TGCAGTGCTAGAGATATGATGCGGGGGGGCCGAAGGAAGACAGATACGCAGTATTTT. V and J are TRBV20-1 and TRBJ2-3, with 9 bases fitting TRBD2. The CDR3 covers 19 residues. Trimming removed 0 bases from V and 3 bases from J; junction bases left unmatched: 16. Germline CDR1 and CDR2: DFQATT and SNEGSKA (reference sequence).